This T cell receptor (beta chain) is from a study of T cells in Graves' hyperthyroidism and ophthalmopathy. Whole-study findings and limits: Ophthalmopathy got predicted by the model a median approximately 6.4 months before its onset.

What was amplified from RNA transcripts were TCR beta CDR3 regions. The HTBI primer set drove a first-round RT-PCR of the TCR CDR3. A single record per CDR3 protein comes from TCRdb applying MiXCR to the multiplex PCR reads. The table includes around 300,000 distinct CDR3 sequences, about 20% detected once. This clonotype was seen repeatedly, ten times or more. Antigen specificity is unknown. Exclusions: uncontrolled infection, other autoimmune disease, pregnancy, lactation. The authors took PBMCs from 7.5 to 10 ml fresh peripheral blood. This sequence originates from a man aged 30 to 39 with Graves' ophthalmopathy. Sample: blood.

The CDR3 sequence: CASSQTGASVSYEQYF. The DNA for the CDR3 is TGTGCCAGCAGCCAAACAGGGGCCTCCGTCTCCTACGAGCAGTACTTC. The V gene is TRBV3-1, the J gene TRBJ2-7; TRBD1 matches at 7 bases. V dropped 2 bases and J dropped 0; count of bases not matched to a gene: 7. CDR1 and CDR2 from the germline V gene are LGHDT and YNNKEL (reference sequence). The CDR3 runs to 16 residues.